This T cell receptor (beta chain) appears in the sequencing data of a study of cytomegalovirus exposure and HLA in healthy donors. The CDR3 extends over 16 amino acids. With V trimmed by 5 bases and J by 4 bases, 11 bases remained unmatched. The germline V gene has CDR1 LNHNV and CDR2 YYDKDF (reference sequence). Study-wide findings and caveats: Most TCR sequences were rare, but some public TCRs occurred in many donors.

In this sample, this clone turned up once. Its cognate antigen is unknown. This table comes from immunoSEQ multiplex PCR, and its TCRdb copy is limited to in-frame clones, with some not included. The sample lists about 140,000 clones, about 86% occurring once. The material sequenced was PBMCs. V usage is TRBV15 and J usage is TRBJ1-2; 9 bases are shared with TRBD1. The TCR sequence derives from a woman younger than 30 in good health and CMV-seropositive. The CDR3 loop reads CATSPSPGTGTYGYTF. The CDR3 DNA is TGTGCCACCAGCCCGAGTCCCGGGACAGGGACCTATGGCTACACCTTC.